The 15 T cell receptor beta chains below come from one sample, sequenced in a study of T-cell reconstitution after alpha-beta-depleted transplantation in children. The authors prepared the TCRbeta library with unique molecular identifiers. TCRdb passed the PCR reads through MiXCR, listing each CDR3 protein once. This table has some 590,000 distinct CDR3 sequences, roughly a tenth appearing once. Source: PBMCs from the stem cell graft donor, taken from the stem cell graft. The receptors derive from a human donor who donated a stem cell graft to a child with acute myeloid leukemia.

At least ten counts were recorded for this clonotype. The gene calls are TRBV7-2 and TRBJ2-3, with 9 bases that match TRBD2. The germline gives CDR1 SGHTA, CDR2 FQGNSA. With V trimmed by 3 bases and J by 3 bases, 4 bases remained unmatched. The CDR3 is made up of 15 amino acids. The CDR3 DNA sequence: TGTGCCAGCAGCTTGGGACTAGCTTCGACAGATACGCAGTATTTT. Amino acids: CASSLGLASTDTQYF. The complete variable domain, with remaining parts taken from reference TRBV7-2 and TRBJ2-3, reads GAGVSQSPSNKVTEKGKDVELRCDPISGHTALYWYRQSLGQGLEFLIYFQGNSAPDKSGLPSDRFSAERTGGSVSTLTIQRTQQEDSAVYLCASSLGLASTDTQYFGPGTRLTVL.

The chain has TRBV20-1 and TRBJ2-1; 14 bases are shared with TRBD2. The CDR3 contains 19 residues. The germline gives CDR1 DFQATT, CDR2 SNEGSKA (reference sequence). The trim removed 5 bases at V and 4 bases at J, leaving 16 bases unmatched. The CDR3 loop is CSASYVTSGRAPGYNEQFF. The CDR3 DNA follows: TGCAGTGCTTCATACGTGACTAGCGGGAGGGCCCCGGGTTACAATGAGCAGTTCTTC.

This clonotype was counted between two and nine times. The J gene is TRBJ2-3, the V gene TRBV29-1, with 14 nucleotides matching TRBD2. V shed 4 bases and J 5 bases; nucleotides not matched to a gene: 5. This CDR3 is 15 amino acids long. Germline CDR1 reads SQVTM; CDR2 reads ANQGSEA. CDR3 amino acids: CSVVRTSGRLDTQYF. In nucleotides, the CDR3 is TGCAGCGTTGTAAGGACTAGCGGGAGGTTAGATACGCAGTATTTT.

This clonotype was detected only a few times. This chain uses TRBV6-4 with TRBJ1-2, with TRBD1 matching 8 bases. Germline V CDR1 and CDR2: MRHNA, SNTAGT. CDR3 length equals 14 residues. V was clipped by 6 bases and J by 7 bases; unmatched bases: 10. The CDR3 reads CASSPGTGQGGYTF. The CDR3 DNA follows: TGTGCCAGCAGCCCCGGGACAGGCCAAGGTGGCTACACCTTC.

This clonotype was detected ten times or more. The chain is built from TRBV7-6 and TRBJ2-2; 8 nucleotides match TRBD2. The CDR3 runs 16 residues. Germline CDR1 is SGHVS and CDR2 is FNYEAQ. The ends lost 5 bases at V and 0 bases at J; junction bases unmatched: 5. This CDR3 is CASSPTTSANTGELFF. The CDR3 bases are TGTGCCAGCAGCCCTACGACTAGCGCGAACACCGGGGAGCTGTTTTTT.

This clonotype was seen more than once but under ten times. J is TRBJ2-2 and V is TRBV29-1; possibly TRBD1 for D (7 bases). Deletions cut 7 bases from V and 4 bases from J, with 16 bases between. Germline V gives CDR1 SQVTM, CDR2 ANQGSEA. The CDR3 totals 14 residues. The CDR3 DNA sequence: TGCAGCGGCCGGACAGGAGGGACCACCGGGGAGCTGTTTTTT. Translated, it gives CSGRTGGTTGELFF.

The rearrangement joins TRBV5-1 to TRBJ2-5, with D perhaps matching TRBD2 (6 bases). This CDR3 comprises 14 residues. Trimming took 4 bases from V and 1 from J, leaving 11 bases between them. Looked up from germline, CDR1 is SGHRS and CDR2 is YFSETQ. The CDR3 loop is CASSHGLPQETQYF. CDR3 DNA sequence: TGCGCCAGCAGCCACGGACTACCCCAAGAGACCCAGTACTTC.

This clonotype was seen only a few times. The V call is TRBV4-1, the J call TRBJ1-2; TRBD1 agrees at 7 bases. The CDR3 spans 17 residues. With 0 bases clipped from V and 1 base from J, the junction kept 8 bases outside the gene matches. CDR1 is MGHRA and CDR2 is YSYEKL in the germline V gene. CDR3 in DNA: TGCGCCAGCAGCCAAGATCCCCTTACAGGGGTTAACTATGGCTACACCTTC. This sequence encodes CASSQDPLTGVNYGYTF.

The rearrangement uses TRBV6-1 and TRBJ1-5; 9 bases fit TRBD1. The germline gives CDR1 MNHNS, CDR2 SASEGT. This CDR3 has 16 amino acids. The V segment lost 5 bases and the J segment 11 bases; nucleotides outside the gene matches: 16. CDR3 sequence (DNA): TGTGCCAGCAGTACCTCTTTACAGGGGGCGGGGATAGCCCAGCATTTT. As protein: CASSTSLQGAGIAQHF.

This clonotype was observed once. The CDR3 region is CASSSPTGGDSPLHF. DNA of the CDR3: TGTGCCAGCAGTTCCCCGACAGGGGGAGACTCACCCCTCCACTTT. The V and J genes are TRBV28 and TRBJ1-6; 9 bases fit TRBD1. CDR1 and CDR2 (germline): MDHEN, SYDVKM. J gave up 10 bases and V 4 bases, and 8 bases lay outside the gene matches. The CDR3 is made up of 15 amino acids.

The rearrangement uses TRBV6-2 or TRBV6-3 and TRBJ2-1; 12 bases line up with TRBD2. The junction had 6 bases not matched to a gene; V was cut back by 0 bases and J by 9 bases. Germline CDR1 and CDR2: MNHEY and SVGEGT. The CDR3 is 16 residues long. The CDR3 spells CASSYSGLAGGGEQFF. The CDR3 DNA reads TGTGCCAGCAGTTACTCGGGGCTAGCGGGAGGGGGTGAGCAGTTCTTC.

This chain connects TRBV29-1 to TRBJ2-3, with D hard to call. CDR1 is SQVTM, CDR2 ANQGSEA, per germline. This CDR3 has 12 amino acids. Trimming took off 6 bases at V and 2 bases at J, with 9 bases between the two ends. This chain's CDR3 is CSVADHTDTQYF. The CDR3 DNA reads as TGCAGCGTCGCCGACCACACAGATACGCAGTATTTT.

This clonotype appeared many times. V usage is TRBV9 and J usage is TRBJ2-2; 7 nucleotides agree with TRBD1. In germline, CDR1 is SGDLS, CDR2 YYNGEE. This CDR3 has 17 amino acids. The trim removed 6 bases at V and 0 bases at J, leaving 11 bases unmatched. This CDR3 is CASTPRDSGANTGELFF. In DNA form, the CDR3 reads TGTGCCAGCACTCCGAGGGACAGCGGCGCGAACACCGGGGAGCTGTTTTTT.

At least ten counts were recorded for this clonotype. V usage is TRBV20-1 and J usage is TRBJ2-1, with 8 bases identical to TRBD2. The CDR3 is 14 residues long. V shed 3 bases and J 5 bases; nucleotides not matched to a gene: 6. Looked up from germline, CDR1 is DFQATT and CDR2 is SNEGSKA (reference sequence). CDR3 in amino acids: CSASELAGNNEQFF. CDR3 bases: TGCAGTGCTAGTGAGCTAGCGGGTAACAATGAGCAGTTCTTC.

This clonotype was seen a handful of times. The gene calls are TRBV12-3 or TRBV12-4 and TRBJ2-7, with a possible D match to TRBD2 (6 bases). The V end lost 2 bases, the J end lost 0 bases, and 8 bases lay between the germline ends. The CDR3 totals 14 residues. CDR3 in DNA: TGTGCCAGCAGTTTATGGCGGGACTCCTACGAGCAGTACTTC. Translating gives CASSLWRDSYEQYF.